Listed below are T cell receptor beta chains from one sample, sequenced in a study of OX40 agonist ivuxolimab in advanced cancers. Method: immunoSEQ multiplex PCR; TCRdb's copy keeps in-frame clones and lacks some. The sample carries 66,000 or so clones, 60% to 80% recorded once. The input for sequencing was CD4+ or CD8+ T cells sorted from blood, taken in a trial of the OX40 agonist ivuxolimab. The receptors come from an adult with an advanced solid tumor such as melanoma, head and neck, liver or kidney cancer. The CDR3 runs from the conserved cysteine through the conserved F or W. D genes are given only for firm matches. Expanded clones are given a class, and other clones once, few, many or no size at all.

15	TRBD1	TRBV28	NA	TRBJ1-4	TGTGCCAGCAGTCCTCACGACAGGGGAGGTGAAAAACTGTTTTTT	CASSPHDRGGEKLFF
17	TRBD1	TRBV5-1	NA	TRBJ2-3	TGCGCCAGCAGCTTGGGTACAGGGGATCCTAGCACAGATACGCAGTATTTT	CASSLGTGDPSTDTQYF
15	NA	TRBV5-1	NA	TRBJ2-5	TGCGCCAGCAGTCCCCTAGCGAACCCCCGAGAGACCCAGTACTTC	CASSPLANPRETQYF
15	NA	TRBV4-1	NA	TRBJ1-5	TGCGCCAGCAGCACCTCAGGGGTAAGCAATCAGCCCCAGCATTTT	CASSTSGVSNQPQHF
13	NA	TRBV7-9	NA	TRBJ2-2	TGTGCCAGCAGCTTAAGAGGGTTGGGGGAGCTGTTTTTT	CASSLRGLGELFF
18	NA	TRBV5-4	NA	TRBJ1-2	TGTGCCAGCAGCTTGGGGGGTACCACGGGACGCCCAGGAGATGGCTACACCTTC	CASSLGGTTGRPGDGYTF
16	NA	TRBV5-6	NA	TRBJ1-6	TGTGCCAGCAGCTTGGCGGATGGGTCCTATAATTCACCCCTCCACTTT	CASSLADGSYNSPLHF
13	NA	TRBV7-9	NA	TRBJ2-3	TGTGCCAGCAGCCGGCCTTCGACAGATACGCAGTATTTT	CASSRPSTDTQYF
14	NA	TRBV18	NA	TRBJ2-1	TGTGCCAGCTCACCGGCAGGGGCGTACAATGAGCAGTTCTTC	CASSPAGAYNEQFF
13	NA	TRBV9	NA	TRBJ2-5	TGTGCCAGCAGTGGACAGTCAGGGGAGACCCAGTACTTC	CASSGQSGETQYF
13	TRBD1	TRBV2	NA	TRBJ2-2	TGTGCCAAAGGGGGGACAGGCACCGGGGAGCTGTTTTTT	CAKGGTGTGELFF
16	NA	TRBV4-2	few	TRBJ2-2	TGTGCCAGCAGCCGCCGGAGCGGCCTTGAGGCCGGGGAGCTGTTTTTT	CASSRRSGLEAGELFF
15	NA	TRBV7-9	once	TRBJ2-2	TGTGCCAGCAGCTTAAATGCGGCAAACACCGGGGAGCTGTTTTTT	CASSLNAANTGELFF
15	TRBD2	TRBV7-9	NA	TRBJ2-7	TGTGCCAGCAGCTTCCCTACTAGCGGGATCTACGAGCAGTACTTC	CASSFPTSGIYEQYF
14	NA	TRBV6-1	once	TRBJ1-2	TGTGCCAGCAGCACCGGACACCCTTGGTATGGCTACACCTTC	CASSTGHPWYGYTF
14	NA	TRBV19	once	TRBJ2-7	TGTGCCAGTACGAGGACTACGAGCTCCTACGAGCAGTACTTC	CASTRTTSSYEQYF
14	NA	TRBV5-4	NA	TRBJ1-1	TGTGCCAGCAGCTTCTTTGGAATGAACACTGAAGCTTTCTTT	CASSFFGMNTEAFF
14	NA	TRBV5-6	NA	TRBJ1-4	TGTGCCAGCAGCTTGAGGCAGACAAATGAAAAACTGTTTTTT	CASSLRQTNEKLFF
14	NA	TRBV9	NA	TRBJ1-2	TGTGCCAGCAGCGTAGTTCAGGGTCGAGGTGGCTACACCTTC	CASSVVQGRGGYTF
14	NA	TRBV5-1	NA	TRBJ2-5	TGCGCCAGCAGCTTAATTCTGGATCGGGAGACCCAGTACTTC	CASSLILDRETQYF
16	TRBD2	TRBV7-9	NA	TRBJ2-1	TGTGCCAGCAGCTCCAGACTAGCGGGGATAAACAATGAGCAGTTCTTC	CASSSRLAGINNEQFF
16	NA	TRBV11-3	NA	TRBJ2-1	TGTGCCAGCAGCTTAAATCCGCCGGGGGCCGACAATGAGCAGTTCTTC	CASSLNPPGADNEQFF
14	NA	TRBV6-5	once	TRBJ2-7	TGTGCCAGCAGTTACTCGGATTGGAGGTACGAGCAGTACTTC	CASSYSDWRYEQYF
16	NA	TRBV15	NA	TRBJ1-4	TGTGCCACCAGCAGAGATCTGGGTACGGCTAATGAAAAACTGTTTTTT	CATSRDLGTANEKLFF
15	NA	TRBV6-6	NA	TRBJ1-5	TGTGCCAGCAGTGTGACCCGGGACAATGATCAGCCCCAGCATTTT	CASSVTRDNDQPQHF